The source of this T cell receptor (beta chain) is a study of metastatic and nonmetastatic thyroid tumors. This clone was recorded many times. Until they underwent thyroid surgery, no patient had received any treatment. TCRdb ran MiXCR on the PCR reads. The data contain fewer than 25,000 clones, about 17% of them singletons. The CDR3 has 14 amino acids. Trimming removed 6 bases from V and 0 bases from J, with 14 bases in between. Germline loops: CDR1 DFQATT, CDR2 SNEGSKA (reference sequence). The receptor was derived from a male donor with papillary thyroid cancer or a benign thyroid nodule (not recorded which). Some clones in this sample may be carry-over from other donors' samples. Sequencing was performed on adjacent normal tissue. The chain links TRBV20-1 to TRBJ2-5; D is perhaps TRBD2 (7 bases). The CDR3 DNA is TGCAGTGCGGTTGGGGGGGGCAACCAAGAGACCCAGTACTTC. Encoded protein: CSAVGGGNQETQYF.